A single sample gave rise to the 11 T cell receptor beta chains below, sequenced in a study of patients and donors after allogeneic stem cell transplantation. Using its own MiXCR run on the RT-PCR reads, TCRdb lists one record per CDR3 protein. The sample includes approximately 150,000 distinct CDR3 sequences, approximately 35% of them seen just once. The sample taken for sequencing was blood, either unsorted or a sorted T cell fraction (not recorded which). The receptors were gathered from a human donor who was either an allogeneic HSCT recipient or a stem cell or donor lymphocyte infusion donor (not recorded which). It is not recorded whose cells these are; they may come from a transplant donor.

The CDR3 DNA sequence: TGTGCCAGCAGCTTAGCGCGTGGCAGGGAGCCCAAAAACATTCAGTACTTC. It yields the protein CASSLARGREPKNIQYF. This sequence joins TRBV7-8 and TRBJ2-4; D possibly uses TRBD1 or TRBD2 (5 bases each). V was trimmed by 0 bases and J by 2 bases, leaving 14 bases between them. The CDR3 length is 17 residues. The germline gives CDR1 SGHVS, CDR2 FQNEAQ.

This clonotype turned up a few times. The V gene is TRBV6-2 or TRBV6-3, the J gene TRBJ1-5; D uncertain. Trimming left V 8 bases short and J 4 bases short, with 12 bases between. The CDR3 is 13 amino acids. Germline loops: CDR1 MNHEY, CDR2 SVGEGT. CDR3 DNA sequence: TGTGCCAGCCGCCGGGAGGCGAATCAGCCCCAGCATTTT. This encodes CASRREANQPQHF.

This clonotype was counted between two and nine times. V and J are TRBV20-1 and TRBJ1-5; a possible D gene is TRBD1 (6 bases). There are 16 residues in the CDR3. The germline V and J ends were trimmed by 1 base and 0 bases, with 13 bases remaining between them. Germline V lookup: CDR1 DFQATT, CDR2 SNEGSKA (reference sequence). CDR3 in amino acids: CSARGGDNHSNQPQHF. The CDR3 DNA reads TGCAGTGCTAGAGGGGGGGACAACCATAGCAATCAGCCCCAGCATTTT.

This sequence joins TRBV28 and TRBJ1-2; D ambiguous. This CDR3 has 14 residues. Deletions cut 3 bases from V and 8 bases from J, with 16 bases between. The germline V gene encodes CDR1 MDHEN and CDR2 SYDVKM. The CDR3 spells CASSFSQAARGYTF. CDR3 nucleotide sequence: TGTGCCAGCAGTTTCAGTCAGGCCGCAAGGGGCTACACCTTC.

This clonotype was seen a handful of times. The V and J genes are TRBV5-1 and TRBJ1-1; maybe TRBD1 (6 bases). In germline, CDR1 is SGHRS, CDR2 YFSETQ. The CDR3 length is 14 residues. Trimming stripped 6 bases from V and 4 bases from J, with 16 bases between. The CDR3 sequence: CASMRGRGGTEAFF. The CDR3 DNA is TGCGCCAGCATGCGGGGGCGAGGGGGCACTGAAGCTTTCTTT.

The V gene is TRBV11-2, the J gene TRBJ1-1, with TRBD1 identical over 7 bases. The V gene's germline CDR1 is SGHAT and CDR2 FQNNGV. The CDR3 has 20 residues. After removal of 5 bases from V and 2 bases from J, the junction contained 23 bases not matched to a gene. The CDR3 DNA reads TGTGCCAGCAGCGGAAGACCTCCGGGACAGAAGAGGCCTAAAAACACTGAAGCTTTCTTT. Its translation is CASSGRPPGQKRPKNTEAFF.

This clonotype showed up just a few times. V gene TRBV6-2 or TRBV6-3 combines with J gene TRBJ2-7; no reliable D call. The germline V and J ends were trimmed by 2 bases and 3 bases, with 11 bases remaining between them. The CDR3 runs to 14 residues. CDR1 MNHEY and CDR2 SVGEGT come from the germline V gene. This chain's CDR3 is CASSYPSQSYEQYF. CDR3 in DNA: TGTGCCAGCAGTTACCCCAGCCAGAGCTACGAGCAGTACTTC.

The chain uses TRBV5-1 and TRBJ2-1, with TRBD2 matching over 7 bases. This CDR3 spans 11 amino acids. Germline CDR1 SGHRS, CDR2 YFSETQ. The junction had 2 bases not matched to a gene; V was cut back by 6 bases and J by 8 bases. The CDR3 loop reads CASTRGDEQFF. CDR3 coding DNA: TGCGCCAGCACCCGGGGGGATGAGCAGTTCTTC.

The J gene is TRBJ2-4, the V gene TRBV25-1; the D gene is possibly TRBD2 (6 bases). Germline V gives CDR1 MGHDK, CDR2 SYGVNS. V was cut by 0 bases and J by 4 bases, with 10 bases left in between. There are 15 residues in the CDR3. This CDR3 reads CASSEYRAGKNIQYF. The CDR3 DNA sequence: TGTGCCAGCAGTGAATATCGGGCGGGGAAAAACATTCAGTACTTC.

V is TRBV20-1 and J is TRBJ1-5; D possibly corresponds to TRBD1 (6 bases). The CDR3 length is 15 residues. Germline loops: CDR1 DFQATT, CDR2 SNEGSKA (reference sequence). V was pared by 4 bases and J by 0 bases, with 13 bases between. This CDR3 is CSAKRTDYSNQPQHF. CDR3 DNA: TGCAGTGCTAAACGGACAGATTATAGCAATCAGCCCCAGCATTTT.

This clonotype was counted a single time. The chain is built from TRBV5-1 and TRBJ2-2, with 11 nucleotides matching TRBD2. Germline V lookup: CDR1 SGHRS, CDR2 YFSETQ. V lost 3 bases and J lost 4; bases outside the gene matches: 8. CDR3 length: 17 amino acids. CDR3 bases: TGCGCCAGCAGCTCCACCCCACTAGCGGGGGCCACCGGGGAGCTGTTTTTT. It is translated as CASSSTPLAGATGELFF.